This record looks at one T cell receptor (beta chain) sequence and its context. Trimming left V 1 base short and J 7 bases short, with 14 bases between. The CDR3 runs 14 residues. The germline gives CDR1 SGHDN, CDR2 FVKESK. Original data processing: Nucleated cell counts were estimated from reference gene primer amplification. Assay used: immunoSEQ multiplex PCR; TCRdb lists only in-frame clones, some missing. V and J calls and clone size are copied from that table; D and trimming were computed from the DNA. The table has 85,000 or so clones, 70% to 90% seen once. The record originates from a study of blood T cell repertoires in COVID-19. For the study at large: The United States, Italy and Spain supplied acute and convalescent COVID-19 samples.

The sequence derives from a man between 50 and 59 years old with active or convalescent COVID-19. The chain combines TRBV14 with TRBJ2-7; D might be TRBD2 (6 bases). Specimen: peripheral blood. DNA for the CDR3: TGTGCCAGCAGCCAAGGGGCGGGATACGGGGAGCAGTACTTC. Protein: CASSQGAGYGEQYF.